The present T cell receptor beta chain was sequenced within a study of siplizumab effects on memory and regulatory T cells. About this clone itself: The antigen remains undetermined.

Per germline, CDR1 MDHEN and CDR2 SYDVKM. The CDR3 length is 15 residues. Trimming cost V 5 bases and J 2 bases, with 14 bases left between them. Study results and limitations: A small minority of alloreactive clones were mapped to unstimulated subsets.

Measured with immunoSEQ multiplex PCR; TCRdb has only the in-frame clones, and not every one. This sample carries about 56,000 clones, around 97% of them seen once, and the ten largest clones take roughly 0.99%. This receptor was taken from a human donor in good health. V is TRBV28 and J is TRBJ2-3, with D maybe TRBD2 (6 bases). The source material was naive CD8+ T cells sorted from blood. CDR3 sequence reads: CASSSKSGYTDTQYF. For the CDR3, the DNA is TGTGCCAGCAGTAGTAAGAGCGGGTACACAGATACGCAGTATTTT.